What follows are 24 T cell receptor beta chains derived from one specimen sequenced in a study of response to subunit inactivated influenza vaccine. TCRdb reprocessed the RT-PCR reads via MiXCR and lists one record per CDR3 protein. The data contain roughly 700,000 distinct CDR3 sequences, about 14% of them singletons. Sequencing used PBMCs from blood, obtained roughly 15 days before vaccination. The receptors originated from a man over 45 who received an inactivated influenza vaccine.

This clonotype was seen repeatedly, ten times or more. The chain is built from TRBV29-1 and TRBJ2-5; D unclear. Germline CDR1 and CDR2: SQVTM and ANQGSEA. V lost 4 bases and J lost 2, with 2 bases in between. The CDR3 spans 10 residues. The CDR3, as DNA: TGCAGCGTTGTTCAAGAGACCCAGTACTTC. As protein: CSVVQETQYF.

This clonotype was counted between two and nine times. This rearrangement joins TRBV27 to TRBJ1-5; perhaps TRBD1 as D (6 bases). V was pared by 8 bases and J by 6 bases, with 14 bases between. CDR1 is MNHEY and CDR2 is SMNVEV in the germline V gene (reference sequence). This CDR3 has 13 amino acids. The CDR3 here is CASSRGAGQPQHF. The CDR3 DNA is TGTGCCAGCTCCCGGGGGGCAGGTCAGCCCCAGCATTTT.

CDR3: CASSFGGPTEAFF. The CDR3 nucleotides read TGTGCCAGCAGCTTCGGGGGCCCCACTGAAGCTTTCTTT. The genes are TRBV7-6 and TRBJ1-1, with D possibly TRBD1 on 6 matching bases. This CDR3 comprises 13 residues. CDR1 and CDR2 (germline): SGHVS, FNYEAQ. The ends were cut back, 3 bases at V and 4 bases at J, with 9 bases in the middle.

This clonotype occurred a few times. The chain joins TRBV11-2 to TRBJ2-3, with 8 bases aligning to TRBD2. This CDR3 contains 13 residues. Per germline, CDR1 SGHAT and CDR2 FQNNGV. V was clipped by 4 bases and J by 9 bases; unmatched bases: 6. This CDR3 reads CASSSTRGGTQYF. The CDR3, as DNA: TGTGCCAGCAGCTCGACTCGCGGGGGGACGCAGTATTTT. The whole variable domain, filled in from reference TRBV11-2 and TRBJ2-3, reads EAGVAQSPRYKIIEKRQSVAFWCNPISGHATLYWYQQILGQGPKLLIQFQNNGVVDDSQLPKDRFSAERLKGVDSTLKIQPAKLEDSAVYLCASSSTRGGTQYFGPGTRLTVL.

This clonotype was seen at least ten times. This chain joins TRBV15 and TRBJ1-1, with D uncertain. The V end was cut by 0 bases, the J end by 0 bases, with 8 bases between. The CDR3 is 15 residues long. Germline V gene data show CDR1 as LNHNV and CDR2 as YYDKDF (reference sequence). DNA of the CDR3: TGTGCCACCAGCAGAGATCGTGGTTTGAACACTGAAGCTTTCTTT. This encodes CATSRDRGLNTEAFF.

This clonotype came up a few times. The gene calls are TRBV18 and TRBJ2-1; 7 nucleotides agree with TRBD1. V was clipped by 1 base and J by 2 bases; unmatched bases: 5. Germline V CDR1 and CDR2: KGHSH, LQKENI. CDR3 length: 16 amino acids. Here the CDR3 reads CASSPLSGTAYNEQFF. The CDR3 DNA is TGTGCCAGCTCACCACTCTCTGGGACAGCCTACAATGAGCAGTTCTTC.

The sample holds a few counts of this clonotype. This sequence joins TRBV12-3 or TRBV12-4 and TRBJ2-1, with 10 bases that match TRBD2. The CDR3 totals 15 residues. V dropped 6 bases and J dropped 6; count of bases not matched to a gene: 8. The CDR3: CASSPFGLAVNEQFF. CDR3 DNA sequence: TGTGCCAGCAGCCCCTTCGGACTAGCGGTCAATGAGCAGTTCTTC.

This clonotype came up once. The chain is built from TRBV18 and TRBJ2-1; D uncertain. There are 15 residues in the CDR3. V was pared by 1 base and J by 0 bases, with 7 bases between. CDR1 is KGHSH and CDR2 is LQKENI in the germline V gene. CDR3 DNA sequence: TGTGCCAGCTCACCACGGACGAGCTCCTACAATGAGCAGTTCTTC. Translation: CASSPRTSSYNEQFF. The complete variable domain, with remaining parts taken from reference TRBV18 and TRBJ2-1, reads NAGVMQNPRHLVRRRGQEARLRCSPMKGHSHVYWYRQLPEEGLKFMVYLQKENIIDESGMPKERFSAEFPKEGPSILRIQQVVRGDSAAYFCASSPRTSSYNEQFFGPGTRLTVL.

This clonotype occurred many times. The junction shows a germline mismatch at one end, possibly a read error. This sequence joins TRBV7-9 and TRBJ2-5; TRBD1 matches at 8 bases. The CDR3 has 13 residues. Germline V gene lookup returns CDR1 SEHNR and CDR2 FQNEAQ (reference sequence). The CDR3: CASSSRGLETQYF. CDR3 sequence (DNA): TGCGCCAGCAGCTCCAGGGGGCTCGAGACCCAGTACTTC.

This clonotype was picked up a small number of times. DNA for the CDR3: TGTGCCAGCAGGCCAGCGGGGGGCGCGGTAGGGGAGCTGTTTTTT. This translates into CASRPAGGAVGELFF. J is TRBJ2-2 and V is TRBV25-1, with TRBD2 matching 9 bases. The CDR3 sequence is 15 residues long. Germline CDR1 reads MGHDK; CDR2 reads SYGVNS. Unmatched junction bases numbered 10, after V lost 6 bases and J lost 8 bases. The entire variable domain, with the rest obtained from reference TRBV25-1 and TRBJ2-2, is as follows: EADIYQTPRYLVIGTGKKITLECSQTMGHDKMYWYQQDPGMELHLIHYSYGVNSTEKGDLSSESTVSRIRTEHFPLTLESARPSHTSQYLCASRPAGGAVGELFFGEGSRLTVL.

The sample holds a few counts of this clonotype. V and J are TRBV20-1 and TRBJ2-1; unclear D gene. The CDR3 sequence is 13 residues long. The germline gives CDR1 DFQATT, CDR2 SNEGSKA (reference sequence). The V end lost 1 base, the J end lost 1 base, and 5 bases lay between the germline ends. The CDR3 DNA reads TGCAGTGCTAGAGGGGCTTCCTACAATGAGCAGTTCTTC. The encoded protein is CSARGASYNEQFF.

CDR3 nucleotide sequence: TGCAGCGTTGAACCGACAGGGATCTATGGCTACACCTTC. Residues: CSVEPTGIYGYTF. The V and J genes are TRBV29-1 and TRBJ1-2; 7 bases match TRBD1. The CDR3 spans 13 residues. CDR1 SQVTM and CDR2 ANQGSEA come from the germline V gene. Trimming took 2 bases from V and 4 from J; bases not matched to a gene: 4.

There are a few counts of this clonotype. CDR3 nucleotide sequence: TGTGCCAGCCGGCGGGGGGACATATACGAGCAGTACTTC. It encodes CASRRGDIYEQYF. The J gene is TRBJ2-7, the V gene TRBV25-1, with 8 positions matching TRBD2. Trimming at V came to 8 bases and at J to 4 bases, leaving 7 bases not matched to a gene. The CDR3 loop spans 13 amino acids. Germline CDR1 is MGHDK and CDR2 is SYGVNS.

This sequence joins TRBV7-9 and TRBJ2-5; the D is unclear. The CDR3 has 14 amino acids. Trimming pared 0 bases from V and 0 bases from J, leaving 5 bases between. Germline lookup yields CDR1 SEHNR and CDR2 FQNEAQ (reference sequence). The CDR3 DNA follows: TGTGCCAGCAGCTTAGCACCAGACCAAGAGACCCAGTACTTC. Its protein is CASSLAPDQETQYF.

This rearrangement joins TRBV20-1 to TRBJ1-5, with D tentatively TRBD1 (5 bases). The CDR3 runs 13 residues. Germline CDR1 is DFQATT and CDR2 is SNEGSKA (reference sequence). Trimming stripped 6 bases from V and 5 bases from J, with 14 bases between. The CDR3 sequence: CSAQRDWYQPQHF. The CDR3 DNA reads as TGCAGTGCCCAGAGGGACTGGTATCAGCCCCAGCATTTT.

This clonotype turned up a few times. The chain employs TRBV10-2 and TRBJ1-1; D perhaps matches TRBD1 (6 bases). In germline, CDR1 is WSHSY, CDR2 SAAADI. The CDR3 consists of 13 residues. Trimming shortened V by 6 bases and J by 6 bases, and 14 bases separated the two germline ends. DNA of the CDR3: TGCGCCAGCAGAGGGGGGGGGAGGTCTGAAGCTTTCTTT. Amino acid sequence: CASRGGGRSEAFF.

This clonotype appeared a few times. The chain is built from TRBV29-1 and TRBJ1-2; a weak D match, TRBD1 (5 bases). The V end was cut by 7 bases, the J end by 3 bases, with 27 bases between. Germline CDR1 SQVTM, CDR2 ANQGSEA. The CDR3 is 17 residues long. The CDR3 nucleotides read TGCAGCGCCCTTGGTCTCTTGCGGGGGATTGCGGACTATGGCTACACCTTC. This gives the protein CSALGLLRGIADYGYTF.

Only a few counts were recorded for this clonotype. The gene calls are TRBV20-1 and TRBJ2-7; D uncertain. The CDR3 length is 12 residues. Germline values: CDR1 DFQATT, CDR2 SNEGSKA (reference sequence). Trimming removed 1 base from V and 3 bases from J, with 7 bases in between. Written as DNA, the CDR3 is TGCAGTGCTAGAGCACAAAACTACGAGCAGTACTTC. Residues: CSARAQNYEQYF.

The chain joins TRBV20-1 to TRBJ2-7, with D uncertain. Trimming cost V 3 bases and J 4 bases, with 13 bases left between them. The CDR3 covers 13 residues. The germline gives CDR1 DFQATT, CDR2 SNEGSKA (reference sequence). CDR3 amino acids: CSASSARPYEQYF. CDR3 nucleotides: TGCAGTGCTAGTTCGGCCAGGCCTTACGAGCAGTACTTC.

This clonotype showed up just a few times. This chain links TRBV12-3 or TRBV12-4 with TRBJ2-1; D ambiguous. The CDR3 spans 13 residues. The V gene lost 3 bases and the J gene lost 8 bases, with 11 bases spanning the gap. CDR3 sequence: CASSFPAGDEQFF. CDR3 nucleotide sequence: TGTGCCAGCAGTTTCCCGGCTGGGGATGAGCAGTTCTTC.

This clonotype was found a few times. CDR3 in amino acids: CASRPGPSPLHF. The CDR3 DNA is TGTGCCAGCAGGCCTGGACCTTCACCCCTCCACTTT. The rearrangement uses TRBV12-3 or TRBV12-4 and TRBJ1-6; D not resolved. The CDR3 loop spans 12 amino acids. The V end was cut by 6 bases, the J end by 9 bases, with 9 bases between.

V is TRBV30 and J is TRBJ2-7; D could derive from TRBD1 or TRBD2 (5 bases each). In germline, CDR1 is GTSNPN, CDR2 SVGIG (reference sequence). V was pared by 0 bases and J by 1 base, with 10 bases between. The CDR3 totals 14 residues. DNA of the CDR3: TGTGCCTGGAGTGTACGGGGCCGTTCCTACGAGCAGTACTTC. This sequence encodes CAWSVRGRSYEQYF.

This clonotype came up a few times. The chain uses TRBV7-2 and TRBJ2-5, with D possibly TRBD2 on 6 matching bases. The CDR3 contains 15 residues. CDR1 and CDR2 (germline): SGHTA, FQGNSA. V shed 1 base and J shed 1 base, with 10 bases lying between them. The CDR3 coding sequence is TGTGCCAGCAGCTTAGATCGGGGGTTCCAAGAGACCCAGTACTTC. It specifies CASSLDRGFQETQYF.

J is TRBJ2-5 and V is TRBV29-1, with D possibly matching TRBD1 (5 bases). From germline, CDR1 is SQVTM and CDR2 ANQGSEA. Deletions cut 6 bases from V and 10 bases from J, with 21 bases between. The CDR3 loop spans 13 amino acids. CDR3 DNA sequence: TGCAGCGTGGAACGCCGGGCAGGGTCGAGCCAGTACTTC. It specifies CSVERRAGSSQYF.